These 10 T cell receptor beta chains were all obtained from the same sample, sequenced in a study of blood T cell repertoires in COVID-19. The repertoire was sequenced with immunoSEQ multiplex PCR; TCRdb's copy has only in-frame clones and lacks some. The table records approximately 220,000 clones, 90% of them present only once. Source material: PBMCs or T cells enriched from blood (not recorded which). The receptors here all came from a man aged 25-40 years who had been exposed to COVID-19.

V gene TRBV10-3 combines with J gene TRBJ2-5; 10 positions agree with TRBD1. The V gene's germline CDR1 is ENHRY and CDR2 SYGVKD. This CDR3 has 14 residues. J was trimmed by 2 bases and V by 8 bases; bases with no gene match: 5. The CDR3: CAIGDRGAQETQYF. The CDR3 bases are TGTGCCATCGGGGACAGGGGAGCACAAGAGACCCAGTACTTC.

The rearrangement links TRBV10-3 to TRBJ1-6; D is uncertain. Trimming took off 5 bases at V and 9 bases at J, with 8 bases between the two ends. The CDR3 runs to 12 residues. CDR1 is ENHRY and CDR2 is SYGVKD in the germline V gene. The CDR3 DNA follows: TGTGCCATCAGTACCGAGGGTTCACCCCTCCACTTT. Encoded protein: CAISTEGSPLHF.

The gene calls are TRBV5-6 and TRBJ2-3; perhaps TRBD2 as D (5 bases). Germline V gene lookup returns CDR1 SGHDT and CDR2 YYEEEE. Trimming shortened V by 0 bases and J by 6 bases, and 8 bases separated the two germline ends. The CDR3 is 13 amino acids. In DNA form, the CDR3 reads TGTGCCAGCAGCTTGGGAGGGTTCGATACGCAGTATTTT. Protein product: CASSLGGFDTQYF.

The J gene is TRBJ2-3, the V gene TRBV3-1 (or the pseudogene TRBV3-2); 8 positions match TRBD2. Looked up from germline, CDR1 is LGHDT and CDR2 is YNNKEL (reference sequence). The V segment lost 6 bases and the J segment 1 base; nucleotides outside the gene matches: 9. The CDR3 covers 16 residues. The CDR3 coding sequence is TGTGCCAGCAGACCGACGCGGGGGGTGGGCACAGATACGCAGTATTTT. It encodes CASRPTRGVGTDTQYF.

The gene calls are TRBV5-4 and TRBJ2-5; TRBD1 agrees at 8 bases. In germline, CDR1 is SGHNT, CDR2 YYREEE (reference sequence). The CDR3 length is 14 residues. The junction had 3 bases not matched to a gene; V was cut back by 3 bases and J by 2 bases. CDR3 nucleotide sequence: TGTGCCAGCAGCTCCCAGGGGGCTCAAGAGACCCAGTACTTC. Translation: CASSSQGAQETQYF.

The J gene is TRBJ2-1, the V gene TRBV2, with TRBD2 matching 10 bases. Trimming took 4 bases from V and 2 from J; bases not matched to a gene: 11. This CDR3 region has 18 residues. Per germline, CDR1 SNHLY and CDR2 FYNNEI. Written as DNA, the CDR3 is TGTGCCAGCAGTGTGTCTAGCGGGGGTTCAAGAACCTACAATGAGCAGTTCTTC. Translation gives CASSVSSGGSRTYNEQFF.

This chain uses TRBV15 with TRBJ1-2; weak D call: TRBD1 (5 bases). Between the trimmed V and J ends, which lost 0 bases and 4 bases, there was a span of 15 bases. The CDR3 covers 16 residues. Germline loops: CDR1 LNHNV, CDR2 YYDKDF (reference sequence). CDR3 nucleotide sequence: TGTGCCACCAGCAGAGAGATCTCAGGGTTGGCCTATGGCTACACCTTC. It yields the protein CATSREISGLAYGYTF.

This chain joins TRBV2 and TRBJ1-2; no definite D call. The CDR3 consists of 12 residues. V lost 1 base and J lost 4, with 4 bases in between. Germline V lookup: CDR1 SNHLY, CDR2 FYNNEI. Written as DNA, the CDR3 is TGTGCCAGCAGTGAAGAGAGCTATGGCTACACCTTC. This translates into CASSEESYGYTF.

The J gene is TRBJ1-1, the V gene TRBV15; D gene unclear. The CDR3 covers 13 residues. The V and J ends lost 4 bases and 0 bases respectively, with 6 bases between them. Germline V gives CDR1 LNHNV, CDR2 YYDKDF (reference sequence). The CDR3 spells CATSKDLNTEAFF. In nucleotides, the CDR3 is TGTGCCACCAGCAAAGACTTGAACACTGAAGCTTTCTTT.

V and J are TRBV4-3 and TRBJ1-2; D unclear. The CDR3 contains 16 residues. Trimming removed 5 bases at V and 8 bases at J, with 24 bases between. CDR1 is LGHNA, CDR2 YSLEER, per germline. The CDR3 coding sequence is TGCGCCAGCAGCTCCCGCGGAGGGATTTCAGGTGGCGGCTACACCTTC. The encoded protein is CASSSRGGISGGGYTF.